This T cell receptor beta chain emerged from a study of T cell responses to AZD1222 COVID-19 vaccine. This CDR3 spans 14 amino acids. Trimming took 0 bases from V and 5 from J, leaving 6 bases between them. From germline, CDR1 is SGDLS and CDR2 YYNGEE. Sequencing used immunoSEQ multiplex PCR; TCRdb keeps in-frame clones, though not all of them. The sample records 150,000 or so clones, about nine tenths being singletons. The source of this sequence is an adult in good health. The specimen comprised peripheral blood, sampled on day 0 of AZD1222 vaccination. The V call is TRBV9, the J call TRBJ1-6; unclear D gene. As DNA, the CDR3 is TGTGCCAGCAGCGTAGCGGGAAATAATTCACCCCTCCACTTT. It translates to CASSVAGNNSPLHF.